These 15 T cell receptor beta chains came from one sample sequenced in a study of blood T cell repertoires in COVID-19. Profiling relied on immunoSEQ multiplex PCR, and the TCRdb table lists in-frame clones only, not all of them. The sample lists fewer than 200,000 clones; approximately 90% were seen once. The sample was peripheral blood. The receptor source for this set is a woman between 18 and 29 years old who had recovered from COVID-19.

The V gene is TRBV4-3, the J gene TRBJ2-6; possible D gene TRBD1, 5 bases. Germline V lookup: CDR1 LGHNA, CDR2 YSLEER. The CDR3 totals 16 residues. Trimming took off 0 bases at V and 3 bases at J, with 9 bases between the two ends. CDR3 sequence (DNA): TGCGCCAGCAGCCAAGATAGGGGTAGTGGGGCCAACGTCCTGACTTTC. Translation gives CASSQDRGSGANVLTF.

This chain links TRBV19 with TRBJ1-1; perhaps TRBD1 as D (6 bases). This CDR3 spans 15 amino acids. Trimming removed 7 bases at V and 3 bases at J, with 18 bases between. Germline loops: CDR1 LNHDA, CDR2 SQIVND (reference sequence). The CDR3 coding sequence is TGTGCCAGTACCCTGAGCGGGGGCATCGACACTGAAGCTTTCTTT. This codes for CASTLSGGIDTEAFF.

This CDR3 is CASSSGNTEAFF. CDR3 in DNA: TGCGCCAGCAGCTCAGGGAACACTGAAGCTTTCTTT. The chain carries TRBV5-1 and TRBJ1-1; D is unclear. V lost 3 bases, J lost 1 base, and 4 bases lay in between. The CDR3 covers 12 residues. Germline V lookup: CDR1 SGHRS, CDR2 YFSETQ.

In nucleotides, the CDR3 is TGTGCCAGCAGACGGACAGGGGTCGGCTACGAGCAGTACTTC. This translates into CASRRTGVGYEQYF. The chain uses TRBV6-5 and TRBJ2-7; 9 bases line up with TRBD1. The CDR3 is made up of 14 amino acids. Looked up from germline, CDR1 is MNHEY and CDR2 is SVGAGI. Losses at the gene ends were 6 bases for V and 3 bases for J; bases not matched to a gene: 6.

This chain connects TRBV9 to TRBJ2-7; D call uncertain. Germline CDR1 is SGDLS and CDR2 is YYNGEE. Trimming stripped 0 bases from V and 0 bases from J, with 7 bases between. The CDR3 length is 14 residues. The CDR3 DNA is TGTGCCAGCAGCGTAGGCAGGTACTCCTACGAGCAGTACTTC. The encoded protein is CASSVGRYSYEQYF.

The CDR3 nucleotides read TGTGCCAGCTCACCGGGAAACAGGGTCAACACTGAAGCTTTCTTT. Translated, it gives CASSPGNRVNTEAFF. The V gene is TRBV18, the J gene TRBJ1-1; tentative D call: TRBD1 (6 bases). The CDR3 covers 15 residues. Trimming pared 3 bases from V and 2 bases from J, leaving 13 bases between. Germline V lookup: CDR1 KGHSH, CDR2 LQKENI.

The CDR3 sequence is CASSPGSYEQYV. In nucleotides, the CDR3 is TGTGCCAGCAGCCCCGGGTCCTACGAGCAGTACGTC. The rearrangement uses TRBV7-9 and TRBJ2-7; D not certain. Germline lookup yields CDR1 SEHNR and CDR2 FQNEAQ (reference sequence). V lost 5 bases and J lost 1, with 6 bases in between. This CDR3 contains 12 residues.

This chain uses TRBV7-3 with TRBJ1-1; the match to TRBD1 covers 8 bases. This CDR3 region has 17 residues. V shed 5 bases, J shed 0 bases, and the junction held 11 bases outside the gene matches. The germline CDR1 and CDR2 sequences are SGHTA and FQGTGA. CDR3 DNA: TGTGCCAGCAGCCTGACAGGGGTCTCCCTCATGAACACTGAAGCTTTCTTT. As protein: CASSLTGVSLMNTEAFF. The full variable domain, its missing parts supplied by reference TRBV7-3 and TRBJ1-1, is GAGVSQTPSNKVTEKGKYVELRCDPISGHTALYWYRQSLGQGPEFLIYFQGTGAADDSGLPNDRFFAVRPEGSVSTLKIQRTERGDSAVYLCASSLTGVSLMNTEAFFGQGTRLTVV.

CDR3 protein: CASSPILADNEQFF. For the CDR3, the DNA is TGTGCCAGCTCACCAATTCTAGCGGACAATGAGCAGTTCTTC. The chain combines TRBV18 with TRBJ2-1, with 7 bases aligning to TRBD2. Germline V CDR1 and CDR2: KGHSH, LQKENI. The J segment lost 5 bases and the V segment lost 2 bases, leaving 3 bases of the junction unmatched. The CDR3 sequence is 14 residues long.

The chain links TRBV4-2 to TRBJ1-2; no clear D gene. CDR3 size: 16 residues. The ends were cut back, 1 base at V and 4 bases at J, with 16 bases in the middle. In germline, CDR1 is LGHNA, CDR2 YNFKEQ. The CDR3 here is CASSQGTGRGSYGYTF. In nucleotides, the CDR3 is TGTGCCAGCAGCCAAGGCACTGGACGGGGAAGCTATGGCTACACCTTC.

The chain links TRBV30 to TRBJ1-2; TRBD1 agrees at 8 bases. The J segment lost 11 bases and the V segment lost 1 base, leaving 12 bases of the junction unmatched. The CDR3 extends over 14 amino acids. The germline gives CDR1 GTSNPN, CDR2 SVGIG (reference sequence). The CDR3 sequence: CAWSEGRGRLPYTF. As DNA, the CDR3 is TGTGCCTGGAGTGAGGGCAGGGGGCGTCTCCCGTACACCTTC.

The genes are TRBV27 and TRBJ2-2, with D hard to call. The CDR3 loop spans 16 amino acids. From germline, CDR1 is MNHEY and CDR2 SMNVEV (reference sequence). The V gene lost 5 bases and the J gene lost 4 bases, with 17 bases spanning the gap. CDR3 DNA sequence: TGTGCCAGCAGTCCCAAATTCGAGATGAGCACCGGGGAGCTGTTTTTT. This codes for CASSPKFEMSTGELFF.

The CDR3 nucleotides are TGTGCCAGCAGCTTAGAAACAGCCGGGGAGCTGTTTTTT. Translation gives CASSLETAGELFF. This chain connects TRBV7-6 to TRBJ2-2; no firm D call. The CDR3 length is 13 residues. Germline V gene sequence: CDR1 SGHVS, CDR2 FNYEAQ. V dropped 1 base and J dropped 6 bases, with 6 bases sitting between them.

The CDR3 region is CASSTRFHSYEQYV. The CDR3 nucleotides read TGTGCCAGTAGTACCCGGTTTCATTCCTACGAGCAGTACGTC. The chain recombines TRBV19 with TRBJ2-7, with unresolved D. V was trimmed by 4 bases and J by 1 base, leaving 11 bases between them. The CDR3 consists of 14 residues. Germline CDR1 is LNHDA and CDR2 is SQIVND (reference sequence).

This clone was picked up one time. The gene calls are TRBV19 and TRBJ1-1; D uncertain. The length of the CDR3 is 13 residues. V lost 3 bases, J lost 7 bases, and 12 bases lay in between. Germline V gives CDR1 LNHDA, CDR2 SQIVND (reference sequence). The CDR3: CASSIGPNGEAFF. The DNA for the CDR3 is TGTGCCAGTAGTATCGGTCCGAACGGTGAAGCTTTCTTT.